The 29 T cell receptor beta chains below come from one sample, sequenced in a study of T cell responses to AZD1222 COVID-19 vaccine. Sequenced by immunoSEQ multiplex PCR; TCRdb stores in-frame clones only, minus some. The table shows about 140,000 clones, with 85% to 95% occurring only once. This specimen was peripheral blood, taken 28 days after the second AZD1222 dose. These receptors came from an adult who received the AZD1222 COVID-19 vaccine.

The rearrangement links TRBV19 to TRBJ1-4, with unresolved D. V was trimmed by 3 bases and J by 8 bases, leaving 16 bases between them. CDR1 LNHDA and CDR2 SQIVND come from the germline V gene (reference sequence). This CDR3 has 15 residues. CDR3 protein: CASSIGSGIMEKLFF. The DNA for the CDR3 is TGTGCCAGTAGTATCGGCTCAGGTATTATGGAAAAACTGTTTTTT. The full variable domain, completed using reference TRBV19 and TRBJ1-4, is DGGITQSPKYLFRKEGQNVTLSCEQNLNHDAMYWYRQDPGQGLRLIYYSQIVNDFQKGDIAEGYSVSREKKESFPLTVTSAQKNPTAFYLCASSIGSGIMEKLFFGSGTQLSVL.

The V gene is TRBV11-3, the J gene TRBJ2-2; D is unclear. The V end was cut by 8 bases, the J end by 5 bases, with 6 bases between. The germline gives CDR1 SGHNT, CDR2 YENEEA. The CDR3 has 11 residues. Here the CDR3 reads CASSLTGELFF. Written as DNA, the CDR3 is TGTGCCAGCTCACTAACCGGGGAGCTGTTTTTT.

The rearrangement links TRBV7-3 to TRBJ2-3; D not certain. V dropped 2 bases and J dropped 0 bases, with 9 bases sitting between them. Germline CDR1 SGHTA, CDR2 FQGTGA. The CDR3 covers 15 residues. The DNA for the CDR3 is TGTGCCAGCAGCTTAGGGCAGTCTAGCACAGATACGCAGTATTTT. It encodes CASSLGQSSTDTQYF.

The rearrangement joins TRBV28 to TRBJ2-7; 7 bases line up with TRBD1. The V gene's germline CDR1 is MDHEN and CDR2 SYDVKM. V was clipped by 6 bases and J by 2 bases; unmatched bases: 7. This CDR3 contains 14 residues. CDR3 region: CASRVTGTAYEQYF. CDR3 nucleotides: TGTGCCAGCAGAGTCACCGGGACAGCCTACGAGCAGTACTTC.

V is TRBV7-8 and J is TRBJ2-1, with TRBD1 as a possible D gene (7 bases). The V end lost 5 bases, the J end lost 5 bases, and 16 bases lay between the germline ends. The V gene's germline CDR1 is SGHVS and CDR2 FQNEAQ. This CDR3 spans 15 amino acids. The CDR3 loop is CASSLRGARNNEQFF. CDR3 nucleotide sequence: TGTGCCAGCAGCCTCAGGGGGGCTAGAAACAATGAGCAGTTCTTC.

This chain uses TRBV7-3 with TRBJ2-2, with D uncertain. V was cut by 3 bases and J by 4 bases, with 3 bases left in between. The V gene's germline CDR1 is SGHTA and CDR2 FQGTGA. The CDR3 is 12 residues long. The CDR3 loop is CASSLVTGELFF. Written as DNA, the CDR3 is TGTGCCAGCAGCTTGGTCACCGGGGAGCTGTTTTTT.

This chain links TRBV4-3 with TRBJ1-5; the D is unclear. Deletions cut 1 base from V and 4 bases from J, with 5 bases between. The length of the CDR3 is 13 residues. Germline CDR1 reads LGHNA; CDR2 reads YSLEER. The CDR3 sequence is CASSQVANQPQHF. The CDR3 nucleotides are TGCGCCAGCAGCCAAGTGGCTAATCAGCCCCAGCATTTT.

This clone was seen only a few times. V and J are TRBV2 and TRBJ1-1; D perhaps matches TRBD1 (6 bases). This CDR3 contains 11 residues. V shed 6 bases and J shed 10 bases, with 12 bases lying between them. Germline V gene data show CDR1 as SNHLY and CDR2 as FYNNEI. CDR3 sequence reads: CASREGGVAFF. Here the CDR3 DNA reads TGTGCCAGCAGGGAGGGGGGAGTAGCTTTCTTT.

V usage is TRBV18 and J usage is TRBJ2-3; D is unresolved. CDR3 length: 13 residues. Trimming removed 0 bases at V and 4 bases at J, with 5 bases between. Germline assignment: CDR1 KGHSH and CDR2 LQKENI. CDR3 region: CASSPPSADTQYF. The CDR3 region has the DNA TGTGCCAGCTCACCACCCTCCGCAGATACGCAGTATTTT.

The chain uses TRBV5-6 and TRBJ1-3, with D possibly TRBD1 on 6 matching bases. V lost 4 bases and J lost 2, with 13 bases in between. The CDR3 has 15 amino acids. CDR1 is SGHDT, CDR2 YYEEEE, per germline. CDR3 nucleotides: TGTGCCAGCAGCACAAGGGGGGCAACTGGAAACACCATATATTTT. Translation: CASSTRGATGNTIYF. Full variable domain (remainder filled in from reference TRBV5-6 and TRBJ1-3): DAGVTQSPTHLIKTRGQQVTLRCSPKSGHDTVSWYQQALGQGPQFIFQYYEEEERQRGNFPDRFSGHQFPNYSSELNVNALLLGDSALYLCASSTRGATGNTIYFGEGSWLTVV.

V gene TRBV3-1 (or the pseudogene TRBV3-2) combines with J gene TRBJ2-7, with D unresolved. Germline V gives CDR1 LGHDT, CDR2 YNNKEL (reference sequence). Trimming took 0 bases from V and 0 from J, leaving 15 bases between them. The CDR3 runs 17 residues. CDR3 protein: CASSQDETSTSSYEQYF. CDR3 nucleotides: TGTGCCAGCAGCCAAGATGAAACATCCACATCCTCCTACGAGCAGTACTTC.

The CDR3 DNA follows: TGTGCCAGCAGGGAGCTAGCGGCCACGGGGGAGCAGTACTTC. This codes for CASRELAATGEQYF. V and J are TRBV6-5 and TRBJ2-7; 7 bases fit TRBD2. Germline CDR1 is MNHEY and CDR2 is SVGAGI. The CDR3 consists of 14 residues. The trim removed 6 bases at V and 7 bases at J, leaving 12 bases unmatched.

The rearrangement uses TRBV28 and TRBJ1-2, with 7 bases fitting TRBD1. From germline, CDR1 is MDHEN and CDR2 SYDVKM. This CDR3 spans 14 amino acids. Trimming at V came to 5 bases and at J to 4 bases, leaving 7 bases not matched to a gene. DNA for the CDR3: TGTGCCAGCAGTCTCCGACAGGGAGTCTATGGCTACACCTTC. It specifies CASSLRQGVYGYTF.

This clone was observed a single time. V and J are TRBV6-5 and TRBJ2-7; D ambiguous. Germline loops: CDR1 MNHEY, CDR2 SVGAGI. V was shortened by 6 bases and J by 4 bases, with 10 bases between the two germline ends. The CDR3 runs to 12 residues. The CDR3 reads CASSRHTYEQYF. The DNA for the CDR3 is TGTGCCAGCAGCCGGCACACTTACGAGCAGTACTTC.

This clone has a single count. The V and J genes are TRBV20-1 and TRBJ1-2; D remains ambiguous. The germline V gene has CDR1 DFQATT and CDR2 SNEGSKA (reference sequence). CDR3 size: 10 residues. Trimming shortened V by 3 bases and J by 5 bases, and 4 bases separated the two germline ends. CDR3 residues: CSASVYGYTF. DNA of the CDR3: TGCAGTGCTAGTGTATATGGCTACACCTTC.

The V call is TRBV6-6, the J call TRBJ2-2; either TRBD1 or TRBD2 may supply D (5 bases each). V was cut by 7 bases and J by 0 bases, with 12 bases left in between. The CDR3 is 15 amino acids. Germline V gives CDR1 MNHNY, CDR2 SVGAGI (reference sequence). The CDR3 sequence: CASTLGVPNTGELFF. DNA for the CDR3: TGTGCCAGCACCCTGGGGGTCCCGAACACCGGGGAGCTGTTTTTT.

This clone was seen just once. This chain links TRBV5-1 with TRBJ2-6, with D perhaps given as TRBD1 or TRBD2 (5 bases each). CDR1 and CDR2 from the germline V gene are SGHRS and YFSETQ. Trimming removed 5 bases at V and 0 bases at J, with 18 bases between. This CDR3 region has 18 residues. CDR3 loop: CASRDVVGRTSGANVLTF. The CDR3 DNA reads TGCGCCAGCAGGGATGTGGTGGGACGGACCTCTGGGGCCAACGTCCTGACTTTC.

The rearrangement uses TRBV6-5 and TRBJ1-1; D possibly corresponds to TRBD1 (5 bases). The germline CDR1 and CDR2 sequences are MNHEY and SVGAGI. Between the trimmed V and J ends, which lost 5 bases and 0 bases, there was a span of 10 bases. The CDR3 runs 14 residues. CDR3 nucleotide sequence: TGTGCCAGCAGTATGACAGCTATGAACACTGAAGCTTTCTTT. Translation gives CASSMTAMNTEAFF.

The chain employs TRBV28 and TRBJ1-1; D not certain. V was trimmed by 8 bases and J by 1 base, leaving 5 bases between them. The germline CDR1 and CDR2 sequences are MDHEN and SYDVKM. The CDR3 is made up of 11 amino acids. The DNA of the CDR3 is TGTGCCAGCTTTTCGAACACTGAAGCTTTCTTT. This sequence encodes CASFSNTEAFF. The full variable domain, its missing parts supplied by reference TRBV28 and TRBJ1-1, is DVKVTQSSRYLVKRTGEKVFLECVQDMDHENMFWYRQDPGLGLRLIYFSYDVKMKEKGDIPEGYSVSREKKERFSLILESASTNQTSMYLCASFSNTEAFFGQGTRLTVV.

This clone was counted a single time. This chain connects TRBV7-3 to TRBJ1-1; the D is unclear. Trimming took off 2 bases at V and 0 bases at J, with 10 bases between the two ends. Germline CDR1 reads SGHTA; CDR2 reads FQGTGA. This CDR3 contains 15 residues. CDR3 amino acids: CASSLGGTLNTEAFF. The CDR3 DNA is TGTGCCAGCAGCTTAGGAGGCACCCTGAACACTGAAGCTTTCTTT. Supplemented by reference TRBV7-3 and TRBJ1-1, the full variable domain reads GAGVSQTPSNKVTEKGKYVELRCDPISGHTALYWYRQSLGQGPEFLIYFQGTGAADDSGLPNDRFFAVRPEGSVSTLKIQRTERGDSAVYLCASSLGGTLNTEAFFGQGTRLTVV.

This sequence joins TRBV13 and TRBJ1-1; D remains unclear. The V end lost 9 bases, the J end lost 0 bases, and 14 bases lay between the germline ends. The CDR3 is 14 residues long. Germline values: CDR1 PRHDT, CDR2 FYEKMQ (reference sequence). As DNA, the CDR3 is TGTGCCAGTTTAACATATAAGGTGAACACTGAAGCTTTCTTT. Translated, it gives CASLTYKVNTEAFF.

V and J are TRBV19 and TRBJ1-1, with 8 bases aligning to TRBD1. Germline-derived CDR1 and CDR2 are LNHDA and SQIVND (reference sequence). The CDR3 covers 13 residues. J lost 3 bases, V lost 5 bases, and 2 bases had no gene match. This CDR3 is CASSSGQDTEAFF. The CDR3 DNA reads TGTGCCAGTAGTTCGGGACAGGACACTGAAGCTTTCTTT.

This rearrangement joins TRBV5-4 to TRBJ1-2, with D possibly being TRBD1 (6 bases). The CDR3 totals 13 residues. Trimming stripped 6 bases from V and 7 bases from J, with 16 bases between. Germline values: CDR1 SGHNT, CDR2 YYREEE (reference sequence). CDR3 nucleotides: TGTGCCAGCACCCGTGAACAGGGTGGTGGCTACACCTTC. Its translation: CASTREQGGGYTF.

The chain joins TRBV15 to TRBJ2-5; 9 bases are shared with TRBD2. This CDR3 spans 15 amino acids. Germline lookup yields CDR1 LNHNV and CDR2 YYDKDF (reference sequence). V gave up 0 bases and J gave up 5 bases; unmatched junction bases: 4. This CDR3 reads CATSREGTSRETQYF. Written as DNA, the CDR3 is TGTGCCACCAGCAGAGAGGGGACTAGCCGGGAGACCCAGTACTTC.

The chain employs TRBV13 and TRBJ1-5; D is possibly TRBD1 (6 bases). Trimming removed 2 bases from V and 7 bases from J, with 12 bases in between. This CDR3 has 14 amino acids. From germline, CDR1 is PRHDT and CDR2 FYEKMQ (reference sequence). The CDR3 loop reads CASSLRTEGQPQHF. Written as DNA, the CDR3 is TGTGCCAGCAGCTTAAGGACAGAAGGCCAGCCCCAGCATTTT.

The chain links TRBV19 to TRBJ1-5; D is ambiguous. CDR1 and CDR2 from the germline V gene are LNHDA and SQIVND (reference sequence). V gave up 7 bases and J gave up 0 bases, with 13 bases separating them. This CDR3 has 15 amino acids. Here the CDR3 reads CASILTHLSNQPQHF. DNA for the CDR3: TGTGCCAGTATATTGACACATCTTAGCAATCAGCCCCAGCATTTT.

V gene TRBV7-8 combines with J gene TRBJ2-1, with a tentative D call TRBD1 (6 bases). Germline assignment: CDR1 SGHVS and CDR2 FQNEAQ. This CDR3 has 12 residues. The germline V and J ends were trimmed by 5 bases and 9 bases, with 11 bases remaining between them. Here the CDR3 DNA reads TGTGCCAGCAGCCTTCAGGGGAGTGAGCAGTTCTTC. Its protein product is CASSLQGSEQFF.

The rearrangement links TRBV6-5 to TRBJ2-2; tentatively, D is TRBD1 (5 bases). Trimming removed 0 bases at V and 0 bases at J, with 8 bases between. Germline V gives CDR1 MNHEY, CDR2 SVGAGI. The CDR3 is made up of 16 amino acids. CDR3 residues: CASSYSMTANTGELFF. CDR3 bases: TGTGCCAGCAGTTACTCGATGACAGCGAACACCGGGGAGCTGTTTTTT.

The chain links TRBV7-2 to TRBJ2-4; weak D call: TRBD1 (6 bases). This CDR3 has 13 residues. The germline CDR1 and CDR2 sequences are SGHTA and FQGNSA. V was pared by 1 base and J by 15 bases, with 16 bases between. CDR3 DNA: TGTGCCAGCAGCTTAGATCTCGGGACATCATGGTACTTC. This gives the protein CASSLDLGTSWYF.